One and the same sample provided the 7 T cell receptor beta chains below, sequenced in a study of cytotoxic CD8 clonotypes in ibrutinib-treated CLL. Libraries were prepared by immunoSEQ multiplex PCR; TCRdb keeps only in-frame clonotypes and omits some of them. The data show 150,000 to 200,000 clones, 81% seen once. Sequences were derived from PBMCs, sampled after 12 months of ibrutinib treatment. These receptors were collected from a human donor with chronic lymphocytic leukemia.

The chain links TRBV11-2 to TRBJ2-7; 8 positions agree with TRBD2. The CDR3 contains 13 residues. The J segment lost 7 bases and the V segment lost 8 bases, leaving 10 bases of the junction unmatched. CDR1 is SGHAT and CDR2 is FQNNGV in the germline V gene. In DNA form, the CDR3 reads TGTGCCAGCCTACGGGGGGGGGACTTGGAGCAGTACTTC. Translating it yields CASLRGGDLEQYF.

The chain recombines TRBV7-8 with TRBJ2-7; D remains ambiguous. Germline V gene lookup returns CDR1 SGHVS and CDR2 FQNEAQ. CDR3 length equals 12 residues. Trimming stripped 5 bases from V and 0 bases from J, with 5 bases between. CDR3 loop: CASSVSSYEQYF. Written as DNA, the CDR3 is TGTGCCAGCAGCGTAAGCTCCTACGAGCAGTACTTC.

The chain recombines TRBV2 with TRBJ2-3; the D gene could be TRBD1 or TRBD2 (5 bases each). V lost 3 bases, J lost 1 base, and 11 bases lay in between. Germline assignment: CDR1 SNHLY and CDR2 FYNNEI. The CDR3 has 15 residues. The DNA of the CDR3 is TGTGCCAGCAGTGACGTCGGGGCGGGCACAGATACGCAGTATTTT. It encodes CASSDVGAGTDTQYF.

V usage is TRBV9 and J usage is TRBJ2-3; TRBD2 agrees at 9 bases. This CDR3 is 16 amino acids long. Germline V gives CDR1 SGDLS, CDR2 YYNGEE. The trim removed 3 bases at V and 3 bases at J, leaving 8 bases unmatched. The CDR3 sequence is CASSAGGLAGTDTQYF. Written as DNA, the CDR3 is TGTGCCAGCAGCGCCGGGGGACTAGCCGGGACAGATACGCAGTATTTT.

The chain carries TRBV29-1 and TRBJ2-3; TRBD2 matches at 10 bases. This CDR3 spans 14 amino acids. The junction had 8 bases not matched to a gene; V was cut back by 8 bases and J by 3 bases. Germline CDR1 and CDR2: SQVTM and ANQGSEA. The CDR3 DNA is TGCAGCCCTATGCTAGCGGGAGATACAGATACGCAGTATTTT. Amino acids: CSPMLAGDTDTQYF.

The chain combines TRBV28 with TRBJ1-1; D is perhaps TRBD1 (5 bases). CDR1 is MDHEN and CDR2 is SYDVKM in the germline V gene. The CDR3 loop spans 15 amino acids. Trimming took 10 bases from V and 1 from J, leaving 19 bases between them. The CDR3 DNA sequence: TGTGCCACTAAGGGGCCTATTGGACGGAACACTGAAGCTTTCTTT. It yields the protein CATKGPIGRNTEAFF.

This clone was recorded once. The chain couples TRBV28 to TRBJ1-3; no firm D call. The CDR3 has 16 residues. Trimming cost V 5 bases and J 4 bases, with 18 bases left between them. Germline CDR1 and CDR2: MDHEN and SYDVKM. CDR3: CASSSPGPVTGNTIYF. DNA for the CDR3: TGTGCCAGCAGTAGCCCCGGGCCTGTGACCGGAAACACCATATATTTT.